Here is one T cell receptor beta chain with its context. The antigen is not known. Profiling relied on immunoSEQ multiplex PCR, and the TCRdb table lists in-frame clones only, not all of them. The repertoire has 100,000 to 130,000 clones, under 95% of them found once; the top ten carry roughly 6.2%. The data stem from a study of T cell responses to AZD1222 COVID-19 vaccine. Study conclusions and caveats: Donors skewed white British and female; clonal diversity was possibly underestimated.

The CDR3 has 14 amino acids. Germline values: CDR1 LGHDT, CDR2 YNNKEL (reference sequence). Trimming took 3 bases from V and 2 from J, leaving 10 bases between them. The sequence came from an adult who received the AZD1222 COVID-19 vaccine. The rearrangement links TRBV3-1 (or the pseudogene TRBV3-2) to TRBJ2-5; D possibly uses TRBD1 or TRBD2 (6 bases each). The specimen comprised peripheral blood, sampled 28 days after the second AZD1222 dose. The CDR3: CASSQRGAQETQYF. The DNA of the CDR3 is TGTGCCAGCAGCCAGAGGGGGGCTCAAGAGACCCAGTACTTC.